Each of the 25 T cell receptor beta chains below was sequenced from the same sample in a study of graft-versus-host responses after intestinal transplantation. Assay used: immunoSEQ multiplex PCR; TCRdb lists only in-frame clones, some missing. Here the sample spans roughly 23,000 clones, roughly two fifths being singletons. With roughly 200,000 irradiated, violet-dye-labeled stimulator cells, roughly 200,000 CFSE-labeled responder cells were plated. Sequenced material: alloreactive CD8+ T cells from a mixed lymphocyte reaction culture, taken before transplantation. Subset specified: CFSE-low proliferating T cells sorted from roughly 6-day pre-transplant mixed lymphocyte reaction (GvH or HvG direction). The receptors were gathered from a human patient who was an organ donor for intestinal transplantation.

By share, this clone ranks as medium-sized (0.01 to 0.1%). V gene TRBV5-4 combines with J gene TRBJ1-2; the D gene is possibly TRBD1 (6 bases). The CDR3 length is 20 residues. The V end lost 6 bases, the J end lost 0 bases, and 30 bases lay between the germline ends. Germline-derived CDR1 and CDR2 are SGHNT and YYREEE (reference sequence). The CDR3 protein is CASTAPGHTALVSANYGYTF. Here the CDR3 DNA reads TGTGCCAGCACCGCTCCGGGACATACTGCTCTTGTAAGCGCTAACTATGGCTACACCTTC.

The rearrangement joins TRBV6-1 to TRBJ2-7; D call uncertain. Trimming cost V 8 bases and J 0 bases, with 11 bases left between them. CDR3 length equals 13 residues. Germline lookup yields CDR1 MNHNS and CDR2 SASEGT. This CDR3 is CASGLGRSYEQYF. CDR3 sequence (DNA): TGTGCCAGCGGTCTTGGGCGCTCCTACGAGCAGTACTTC.

The chain uses TRBV5-5 and TRBJ2-5, with D maybe TRBD1 (8 bases). From germline, CDR1 is SGHKS and CDR2 YYEKEE (reference sequence). Trimming took off 5 bases at V and 2 bases at J, with 28 bases between the two ends. The CDR3 covers 19 residues. CDR3 residues: CASRQRNRQGRVPQETQYF. CDR3 DNA: TGTGCCAGCAGACAAAGAAATAGACAGGGGAGGGTGCCGCAAGAGACCCAGTACTTC.

This clone was seen more than once but under ten times. The rearrangement links TRBV28 to TRBJ2-2, with 9 positions matching TRBD1. J was trimmed by 7 bases and V by 1 base; bases with no gene match: 4. The CDR3 covers 15 residues. Germline CDR1 and CDR2: MDHEN and SYDVKM. The CDR3 bases are TGTGCCAGCAGTTTATTCACAGGGGGCATCGGGGAGCTGTTTTTT. Its translation is CASSLFTGGIGELFF.

This clone has more than one count but fewer than ten. The chain couples TRBV2 to TRBJ2-7; no reliable D call. Germline CDR1 is SNHLY and CDR2 is FYNNEI. The CDR3 sequence is 16 residues long. V was pared by 6 bases and J by 2 bases, with 20 bases between. The CDR3 DNA follows: TGTGCCAGCAGGCGAGCGATGGATGAACTGCCCTACGAGCAGTACTTC. Translated, it gives CASRRAMDELPYEQYF.

This clone was recorded a few times. V gene TRBV27 combines with J gene TRBJ2-7; D remains unclear. The V end was cut by 3 bases, the J end by 0 bases, with 6 bases between. The germline gives CDR1 MNHEY, CDR2 SMNVEV (reference sequence). The length of the CDR3 is 13 residues. The DNA of the CDR3 is TGTGCCAGCAGTTTCGCGAGCTCCTACGAGCAGTACTTC. Amino acid sequence: CASSFASSYEQYF.

Within the sample, this clone is medium-sized (0.01 to 0.1%). J is TRBJ2-7 and V is TRBV7-9; D gene uncertain. From germline, CDR1 is SEHNR and CDR2 FQNEAQ (reference sequence). The CDR3 loop spans 11 amino acids. With 3 bases removed from V and 6 bases from J, the gap between germline ends came to 6 bases. CDR3 in amino acids: CASSFLSEQYF. CDR3 DNA: TGTGCCAGCAGCTTCCTTAGCGAGCAGTACTTC.

The chain recombines TRBV11-2 with TRBJ2-3; 11 bases map to TRBD2. The CDR3 has 15 residues. CDR1 and CDR2 from the germline V gene are SGHAT and FQNNGV. V lost 1 base, J lost 3 bases, and 0 bases stayed unmatched. CDR3 sequence reads: CASSLGTSGTDTQYF. As DNA, the CDR3 is TGTGCCAGCAGCTTAGGGACTAGCGGGACAGATACGCAGTATTTT.

This clone qualifies as medium-sized (0.01 to 0.1%). V usage is TRBV5-1 and J usage is TRBJ2-1, with D unresolved. Trimming stripped 5 bases from V and 5 bases from J, with 8 bases between. Germline lookup yields CDR1 SGHRS and CDR2 YFSETQ. The CDR3 spans 12 residues. The CDR3 loop reads CASRPTDNEQFF. For the CDR3, the DNA is TGCGCCAGCAGGCCAACAGACAATGAGCAGTTCTTC.

This chain links TRBV5-4 with TRBJ2-3; TRBD2 matches 7 bases. Germline lookup yields CDR1 SGHNT and CDR2 YYREEE (reference sequence). The CDR3 totals 16 residues. Unmatched junction bases numbered 7, after V lost 0 bases and J lost 3 bases. The CDR3 sequence is CASSLGRGGPTDTQYF. CDR3 bases: TGTGCCAGCAGCTTGGGTCGGGGAGGGCCTACAGATACGCAGTATTTT.

The CDR3 sequence: CAISGTGGTDTQYF. In nucleotides, the CDR3 is TGTGCCATCAGTGGGACAGGGGGCACAGATACGCAGTATTTT. The J gene is TRBJ2-3, the V gene TRBV10-3, with TRBD1 matching 9 bases. Germline assignment: CDR1 ENHRY and CDR2 SYGVKD. This CDR3 comprises 14 residues. Trimming cost V 4 bases and J 1 base; bases outside gene matches: 0.

In this sample, this clone turned up a few times. The chain recombines TRBV13 with TRBJ2-1; 13 bases are shared with TRBD2. The junction had 1 base not matched to a gene; V was cut back by 4 bases and J by 4 bases. Germline V gene sequence: CDR1 PRHDT, CDR2 FYEKMQ (reference sequence). The length of the CDR3 is 15 residues. The CDR3 nucleotides read TGTGCCAGCAGCTCGGGACTAGCGGGATACAATGAGCAGTTCTTC. It encodes CASSSGLAGYNEQFF.

The chain has TRBV5-1 and TRBJ2-7; 8 nucleotides line up with TRBD1. CDR3 length: 14 amino acids. The V segment lost 0 bases and the J segment 5 bases; nucleotides outside the gene matches: 4. Germline lookup yields CDR1 SGHRS and CDR2 YFSETQ. Here the CDR3 reads CASSLGTGPHEQYF. The CDR3 DNA is TGCGCCAGCAGCTTGGGGACAGGGCCCCACGAGCAGTACTTC.

The chain links TRBV4-3 to TRBJ2-3; D gene unclear. The germline V gene encodes CDR1 LGHNA and CDR2 YSLEER. V lost 0 bases, J lost 3 bases, and 7 bases lay in between. This CDR3 comprises 14 residues. CDR3 protein: CASSQELQTDTQYF. The CDR3 bases are TGCGCCAGCAGCCAAGAACTCCAAACAGATACGCAGTATTTT.

This clone was detected only a few times. The genes are TRBV6-6 and TRBJ2-7; D may be TRBD1 (7 bases). CDR3 length: 13 amino acids. Germline CDR1 MNHNY, CDR2 SVGAGI (reference sequence). V dropped 6 bases and J dropped 2 bases, with 11 bases sitting between them. Here the CDR3 reads CASRGGTAYEQYF. The CDR3 region has the DNA TGTGCCAGCAGAGGGGGGACAGCCTACGAGCAGTACTTC.

The chain couples TRBV7-2 to TRBJ2-1, with 7 bases that match TRBD2. The germline gives CDR1 SGHTA, CDR2 FQGNSA. The CDR3 loop spans 14 amino acids. The V gene end was trimmed by 5 bases and the J gene end by 6 bases; junction bases not matched to a gene: 7. CDR3 sequence reads: CASSPRLASNEQFF. In DNA, the CDR3 is TGTGCCAGCAGCCCGAGACTAGCCTCCAATGAGCAGTTCTTC.

The chain joins TRBV7-9 to TRBJ1-1, with D unclear. This CDR3 is 12 amino acids long. V was cut by 4 bases and J by 5 bases, with 8 bases left in between. In germline, CDR1 is SEHNR, CDR2 FQNEAQ (reference sequence). This CDR3 is CASSWGGTEAFF. CDR3 bases: TGTGCCAGCAGCTGGGGAGGGACTGAAGCTTTCTTT.

The rearrangement joins TRBV6-6 to TRBJ2-7, with 9 bases that match TRBD2. Losses at the gene ends were 10 bases for V and 6 bases for J; bases not matched to a gene: 7. Germline CDR1 and CDR2: MNHNY and SVGAGI (reference sequence). The CDR3 loop spans 12 amino acids. CDR3 residues: CATVGTSLEQYF. The CDR3 DNA follows: TGTGCCACCGTAGGGACTAGCCTCGAGCAGTACTTC.

The gene calls are TRBV6-1 and TRBJ1-2, with D uncertain. Per the germline V gene, CDR1 is MNHNS and CDR2 is SASEGT. The CDR3 runs 13 residues. Trimming left V 6 bases short and J 8 bases short, with 16 bases between. The CDR3 spells CASSFGPSSGYTF. The CDR3 DNA sequence: TGTGCCAGCAGCTTCGGCCCCTCCAGCGGCTACACCTTC.

The rearrangement joins TRBV2 to TRBJ2-1; 14 bases agree with TRBD2. Germline V gene sequence: CDR1 SNHLY, CDR2 FYNNEI. This CDR3 contains 15 residues. The V and J ends lost 4 bases and 9 bases, in that order; junction bases with no gene match: 5. CDR3 sequence reads: CASSGGLAGVGEQFF. The CDR3 bases are TGTGCCAGCAGTGGGGGACTAGCGGGAGTAGGTGAGCAGTTCTTC.

The V gene is TRBV10-3, the J gene TRBJ2-1, with 10 bases that match TRBD2. This CDR3 contains 15 residues. V lost 4 bases to trimming and J lost 6 bases; unmatched junction nucleotides: 6. Germline lookup yields CDR1 ENHRY and CDR2 SYGVKD. CDR3 DNA sequence: TGTGCCATCAGTGGCTCGCTAGCGGGAGTCAATGAGCAGTTCTTC. It encodes CAISGSLAGVNEQFF.

The sample holds a few counts of this clone. The chain has TRBV27 and TRBJ2-2, with TRBD2 matching 7 bases. The CDR3 contains 18 residues. The germline V gene has CDR1 MNHEY and CDR2 SMNVEV (reference sequence). J gave up 5 bases and V 5 bases, and 17 bases lay outside the gene matches. The CDR3 loop is CASSQHPSGGGRTGELFF. For the CDR3, the DNA is TGTGCCAGCAGTCAGCACCCTAGCGGAGGCGGGAGAACCGGGGAGCTGTTTTTT.

In this sample, this clone turned up a few times. This chain links TRBV6-9 with TRBJ1-1; D not resolved. The CDR3 loop spans 12 amino acids. Germline loops: CDR1 MNHGY, CDR2 SVAAGI. Trimming took 8 bases from V and 3 from J, leaving 10 bases between them. The CDR3 DNA reads TGTGCCAGCGGGCCTGGGGACACTGAAGCTTTCTTT. Protein product: CASGPGDTEAFF.

This clone was observed a single time. The V and J genes are TRBV9 and TRBJ2-7, with 8 bases fitting TRBD1. CDR3 length: 15 residues. The germline CDR1 and CDR2 sequences are SGDLS and YYNGEE. Unmatched junction bases numbered 13, after V lost 4 bases and J lost 7 bases. CDR3 coding DNA: TGTGCCAGCAGCCCCCCAGGGGGCGCCTTAGGGGAGCAGTACTTC. Amino acid sequence: CASSPPGGALGEQYF.

This clone was seen a handful of times. The chain's CDR3 is CASSLGLNSYEQYF. The CDR3 DNA follows: TGTGCCAGCAGTTTGGGACTGAACTCCTACGAGCAGTACTTC. This chain uses TRBV6-1 with TRBJ2-7; D possibly corresponds to TRBD2 (6 bases). Trimming cost V 5 bases and J 0 bases, with 11 bases left between them. The CDR3 is 14 amino acids. Germline V gene data show CDR1 as MNHNS and CDR2 as SASEGT.